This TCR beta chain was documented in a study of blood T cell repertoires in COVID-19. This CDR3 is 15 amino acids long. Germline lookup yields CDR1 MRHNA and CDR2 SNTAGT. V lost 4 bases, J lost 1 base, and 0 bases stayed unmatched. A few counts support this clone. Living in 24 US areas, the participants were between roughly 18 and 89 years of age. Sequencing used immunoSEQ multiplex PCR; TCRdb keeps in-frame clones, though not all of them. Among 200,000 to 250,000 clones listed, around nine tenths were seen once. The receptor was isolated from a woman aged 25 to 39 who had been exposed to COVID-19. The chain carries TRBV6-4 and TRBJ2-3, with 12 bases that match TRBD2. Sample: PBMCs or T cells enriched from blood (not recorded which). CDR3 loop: CASSGLAGGTDTQYF. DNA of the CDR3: TGTGCCAGCAGTGGACTAGCGGGAGGCACAGATACGCAGTATTTT.